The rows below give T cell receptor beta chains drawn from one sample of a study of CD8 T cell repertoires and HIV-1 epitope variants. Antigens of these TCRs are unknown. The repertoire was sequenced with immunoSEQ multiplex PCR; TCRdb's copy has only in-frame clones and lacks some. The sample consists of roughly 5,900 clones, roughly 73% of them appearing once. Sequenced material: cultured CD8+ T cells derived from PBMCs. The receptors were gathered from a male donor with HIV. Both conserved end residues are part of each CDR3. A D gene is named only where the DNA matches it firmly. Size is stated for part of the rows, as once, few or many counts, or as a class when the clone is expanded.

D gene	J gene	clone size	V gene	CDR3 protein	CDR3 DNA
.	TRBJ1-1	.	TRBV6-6	CASSYREGTEAFF	TGTGCCAGCAGTTACAGGGAGGGCACTGAAGCTTTCTTT
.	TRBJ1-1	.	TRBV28	CASRQDHEVNTEAFF	TGTGCCAGCAGACAGGACCATGAAGTGAACACTGAAGCTTTCTTT
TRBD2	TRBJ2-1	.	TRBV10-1	CASSESLAGSYNEQFF	TGCGCCAGCAGTGAGTCCCTAGCGGGGTCCTACAATGAGCAGTTCTTC
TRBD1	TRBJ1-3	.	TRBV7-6	CASSLGGQGTSGNTIYF	TGTGCCAGCAGCTTAGGGGGACAGGGAACCTCTGGAAACACCATATATTTT
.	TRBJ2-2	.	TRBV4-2	CASSQDSSTGELFF	TGTGCCAGCAGCCAAGACTCGTCCACCGGGGAGCTGTTTTTT
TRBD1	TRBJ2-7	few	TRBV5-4	CASSFGQGSYEQYF	TGTGCCAGCAGCTTTGGACAGGGGTCCTACGAGCAGTACTTC
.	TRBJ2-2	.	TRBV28	CASSFLVNTGELFF	TGTGCCAGCAGTTTCCTCGTGAACACCGGGGAGCTGTTTTTT
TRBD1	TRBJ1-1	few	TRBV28	CASSPIGQGDTEAFF	TGTGCCAGCAGTCCGATAGGACAGGGGGACACTGAAGCTTTCTTT
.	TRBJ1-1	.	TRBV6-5	CASRPPANTEAFF	TGTGCCAGCAGACCTCCGGCGAACACTGAAGCTTTCTTT
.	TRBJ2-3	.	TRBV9	CASSVVGSSTDTQYF	TGTGCCAGCAGCGTAGTAGGCAGTAGCACAGATACGCAGTATTTT
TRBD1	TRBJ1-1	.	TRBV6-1	CASSLDRGLGTEAFF	TGTGCCAGCAGTTTAGACAGGGGGCTGGGCACTGAAGCTTTCTTT
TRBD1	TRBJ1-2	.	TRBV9	CASSVGDRVSYGYTF	TGTGCCAGCAGCGTAGGGGACAGGGTTTCCTATGGCTACACCTTC
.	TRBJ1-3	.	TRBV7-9	CASSSWGGSGNTIYF	TGTGCCAGCAGCTCCTGGGGGGGCTCTGGAAACACCATATATTTT
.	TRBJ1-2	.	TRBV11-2	CASSLNSLTAPLYGYTF	TGTGCCAGCAGCTTAAACTCTCTAACAGCGCCTCTCTATGGCTACACCTTC
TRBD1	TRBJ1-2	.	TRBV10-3	CAIRRTTGGDGYTF	TGTGCCATCAGGCGTACTACAGGGGGCGATGGCTACACCTTC
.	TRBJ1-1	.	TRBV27	CASSPLRDLGTEAFF	TGTGCCAGCAGTCCACTTCGGGACCTAGGTACTGAAGCTTTCTTT